Listed below are T cell receptor beta chains from one sample, sequenced in a study of read filtering for tumor transcriptome and immune sequencing. Each CDR3 protein gets one entry after TCRdb re-called the reads with MiXCR. The table has about 130,000 distinct CDR3 sequences, 10% to 15% seen once; the top ten hold 8% to 13%. The sample taken for sequencing was a population of CD138-negative cells sorted from bone marrow. Every receptor here comes from a donor at least 40 years old with multiple myeloma. CDR3s leave out the opening cysteine and the closing phenylalanine or tryptophan. The order of the fields is J gene, V gene, CDR3 protein.

J: TRBJ1-2
V: TRBV6-5
CDR3: ASSPSTEGYGYT

J: TRBJ1-1
V: TRBV5-4
CDR3: ASSPQQGRGTEAF

J: TRBJ2-1
V: TRBV5-1
CDR3: ASSGLAGGGNEQF

J: TRBJ2-5
V: TRBV19
CDR3: ASTTGTEETQY

J: TRBJ2-2
V: TRBV29-1
CDR3: SVEVARSGELF

J: TRBJ1-1
V: TRBV10-2
CDR3: ASSESPGRGTEAF

J: TRBJ2-1
V: TRBV12-3/TRBV12-4
CDR3: ASSLGLAGNEQF

J: TRBJ2-5
V: TRBV7-9
CDR3: ASSSTSGRQETQY

J: TRBJ2-1
V: TRBV7-9
CDR3: ASSWDRDEQF

J: TRBJ2-5
V: TRBV10-1
CDR3: ASSDPGGPMGETQY

J: TRBJ2-2
V: TRBV5-1
CDR3: ASTRDTLNTGELF

J: TRBJ1-1
V: TRBV6-5
CDR3: ASSYSSGGDTEAF

J: TRBJ2-1
V: TRBV5-1
CDR3: ASSLGGTGDGKYNEQF

J: TRBJ1-1
V: TRBV20-1
CDR3: SATPRGALGLMNTEAF

J: TRBJ1-1
V: TRBV7-3
CDR3: ASSRKGGTEAF

J: TRBJ2-3
V: TRBV20-1
CDR3: SARLPTLSTDTQY

J: TRBJ2-2
V: TRBV12-3/TRBV12-4
CDR3: ASRSGLVVGELF

J: TRBJ1-5
V: TRBV9
CDR3: ASSAGSSDQPQH

J: TRBJ1-6
V: TRBV11-2
CDR3: ASRTGGLDSPLH

J: TRBJ2-2
V: TRBV7-2
CDR3: ASSRPRTGAGELF

J: TRBJ2-7
V: TRBV28
CDR3: ASGIPGLAGYEQY

J: TRBJ2-1
V: TRBV5-1
CDR3: ASSTGQGATNEQF

J: TRBJ2-3
V: TRBV12-3/TRBV12-4
CDR3: ASSLNRGGTDTQY

J: TRBJ1-2
V: TRBV29-1
CDR3: SVGLDYGYT

J: TRBJ2-5
V: TRBV3-1
CDR3: ASSQQAGGKETQY

J: TRBJ2-6
V: TRBV6-2/TRBV6-3
CDR3: ASSPGQGSPGANVLT

J: TRBJ2-4
V: TRBV6-2/TRBV6-3
CDR3: ASSGGQRNIQY

J: TRBJ2-5
V: TRBV7-3
CDR3: ASSNQPGQQETQY

J: TRBJ1-5
V: TRBV9
CDR3: ASSVGEGRNNQPQH